These 3 T cell receptor beta chains were all obtained from the same sample, sequenced in a study of blood T cells in healthy people across ages. The second PCR ran about 6 to 11 cycles with a sample-barcoded 5' primer and J-beta primers. TCRdb used MiXCR to reprocess the 5' RACE reads, holding one entry per CDR3 protein. Altogether about 570,000 distinct CDR3 sequences are present, 25% to 30% being singletons, with the ten largest covering around 20%. The sample taken for sequencing was blood. These receptors came from a woman between 65 and 79 years old in good health.

Ten or more counts support this clonotype. The chain joins TRBV3-1 to TRBJ2-5; 11 bases agree with TRBD2. The junction had 6 bases not matched to a gene; V was cut back by 3 bases and J by 3 bases. This CDR3 has 16 residues. Germline lookup yields CDR1 LGHDT and CDR2 YNNKEL (reference sequence). The CDR3 reads CASSHSSTSGEETQYF. The CDR3 region has the DNA TGTGCCAGCAGCCACTCTTCGACTAGCGGGGAAGAGACCCAGTACTTC.

This chain connects TRBV20-1 to TRBJ1-4; D is possibly TRBD1 (5 bases). The CDR3 totals 15 residues. Germline V gives CDR1 DFQATT, CDR2 SNEGSKA (reference sequence). Trimming removed 7 bases from V and 7 bases from J, with 22 bases in between. CDR3 in amino acids: CSVPDTGLGSEKLFF. In DNA, the CDR3 is TGCAGTGTTCCGGATACAGGCTTGGGGAGTGAAAAACTGTTTTTT.

The chain links TRBV29-1 to TRBJ1-1; D gene unclear. Trimming removed 4 bases from V and 0 bases from J, with 12 bases in between. The germline CDR1 and CDR2 sequences are SQVTM and ANQGSEA. The CDR3 covers 14 residues. CDR3 protein: CSVGVGLLNTEAFF. CDR3 nucleotides: TGCAGCGTTGGGGTAGGGTTATTGAACACTGAAGCTTTCTTT.